The TCR beta chain under discussion was sequenced for a study of blood T cell repertoires in COVID-19. On the study more broadly: Some COVID-19 samples were acute and others convalescent; all came from the United States, Italy and Spain. PBMCs, B-cell-depleted T cells, or T cells were the source of the cDNA or gDNA that made up the material.

With V trimmed by 5 bases and J by 6 bases, 4 bases remained unmatched. The CDR3 has 14 residues. Germline loops: CDR1 SGHTA, CDR2 FQGTGA. Assay: immunoSEQ multiplex PCR; the TCRdb copy retains only in-frame clones and omits some. The sample has 200,000 to 300,000 clones, roughly 90% seen once. The sample consisted of PBMCs or T cells enriched from blood (not recorded which). This receptor was obtained from a man aged 40-50 years who had recovered from COVID-19. The chain has TRBV7-3 and TRBJ2-2; 9 positions match TRBD1. DNA of the CDR3: TGTGCCAGCAGCCCGGGACAGGGCGCCGGGGAGCTGTTTTTT. Translation: CASSPGQGAGELFF. The full variable domain, its missing parts supplied by reference TRBV7-3 and TRBJ2-2, is GAGVSQTPSNKVTEKGKYVELRCDPISGHTALYWYRQSLGQGPEFLIYFQGTGAADDSGLPNDRFFAVRPEGSVSTLKIQRTERGDSAVYLCASSPGQGAGELFFGEGSRLTVL.